Listed here are 24 T cell receptor beta chains from one sample, sequenced in a study of T cell responses to AZD1222 COVID-19 vaccine. TCRdb keeps only in-frame clones here, not all; method: immunoSEQ multiplex PCR. The data hold about 150,000 clones, with roughly 89% observed a single time. Source: peripheral blood, taken 28 days after the second dose of the MenACWY control vaccine. Receptors originate from an adult who received the MenACWY meningococcal vaccine as a control.

The chain's CDR3 is CASSLRGAGEQYF. CDR3 sequence (DNA): TGTGCCAGCAGTTTACGGGGGGCCGGCGAGCAGTACTTC. This chain connects TRBV28 to TRBJ2-7, with a weak D call TRBD2 (7 bases). V was pared by 2 bases and J by 6 bases, with 11 bases between. CDR3 length: 13 amino acids. Germline CDR1 reads MDHEN; CDR2 reads SYDVKM.

The chain has TRBV10-3 and TRBJ1-5, with D unresolved. Germline-derived CDR1 and CDR2 are ENHRY and SYGVKD. Trimming left V 0 bases short and J 0 bases short, with 9 bases between. This CDR3 contains 16 residues. This CDR3 is CAISESRRNSNQPQHF. CDR3 DNA: TGTGCCATCAGTGAGTCTCGACGGAATAGCAATCAGCCCCAGCATTTT.

In nucleotides, the CDR3 is TGTGCCACGGCAACAGGGGTTGATCGCGAGCAGTACTTC. It encodes CATATGVDREQYF. The rearrangement links TRBV24-1 to TRBJ2-7; 7 bases map to TRBD1. Per the germline V gene, CDR1 is KGHDR and CDR2 is SFDVKD. The CDR3 runs to 13 residues. Trimming removed 10 bases from V and 6 bases from J; junction bases left unmatched: 11.

This clone appeared a few times. The chain links TRBV28 to TRBJ2-2; possible D gene TRBD1, 6 bases. Deletions cut 4 bases from V and 3 bases from J, with 12 bases between. Germline CDR1 and CDR2: MDHEN and SYDVKM. This CDR3 spans 15 amino acids. The DNA for the CDR3 is TGTGCCAGCAGTTCAGGGGAGAAGGACACCGGGGAGCTGTTTTTT. This encodes CASSSGEKDTGELFF. Full variable domain (outside the CDR3, taken from reference TRBV28 and TRBJ2-2): DVKVTQSSRYLVKRTGEKVFLECVQDMDHENMFWYRQDPGLGLRLIYFSYDVKMKEKGDIPEGYSVSREKKERFSLILESASTNQTSMYLCASSSGEKDTGELFFGEGSRLTVL.

About this clone itself: Other DNA sequences in this sample translate to the same CDR3. V is TRBV7-2 and J is TRBJ2-2; D uncertain. The V gene lost 2 bases and the J gene lost 1 base, with 2 bases spanning the gap. This CDR3 region has 13 residues. Germline CDR1 is SGHTA and CDR2 is FQGNSA. This CDR3 is CASSLLNTGELFF. The DNA for the CDR3 is TGTGCCAGCAGCTTACTGAACACCGGGGAGCTGTTTTTT.

The chain uses TRBV2 and TRBJ2-7; weak D call: TRBD2 (5 bases). This CDR3 has 14 residues. The germline V gene has CDR1 SNHLY and CDR2 FYNNEI. V was trimmed by 6 bases and J by 6 bases, leaving 18 bases between them. CDR3 in amino acids: CASRIREGAREQYF. The CDR3 nucleotides read TGTGCCAGCAGGATTCGTGAGGGCGCCCGCGAGCAGTACTTC.

This chain links TRBV19 with TRBJ2-3; 7 bases map to TRBD2. From germline, CDR1 is LNHDA and CDR2 SQIVND (reference sequence). This CDR3 has 16 amino acids. V shed 1 base and J 1 base; nucleotides not matched to a gene: 5. As DNA, the CDR3 is TGTGCCAGTAGTATAGGGGGCAGCGGGGGCACAGATACGCAGTATTTT. Protein product: CASSIGGSGGTDTQYF.

This clone was seen once. The chain recombines TRBV28 with TRBJ2-6; D unresolved. Germline V gene lookup returns CDR1 MDHEN and CDR2 SYDVKM. V was pared by 1 base and J by 1 base, with 8 bases between. CDR3 length: 16 amino acids. The CDR3 region has the DNA TGTGCCAGCAGTTTATTTGGGGTATCTGGGGCCAACGTCCTGACTTTC. Amino acid sequence: CASSLFGVSGANVLTF.

The genes are TRBV4-3 and TRBJ2-2, with D perhaps TRBD1 (6 bases). Trimming stripped 2 bases from V and 4 bases from J, with 11 bases between. The CDR3 length is 15 residues. Germline CDR1 is LGHNA and CDR2 is YSLEER. CDR3 in DNA: TGCGCCAGCAGCCAATTGACAGGATCCACCGGGGAGCTGTTTTTT. This encodes CASSQLTGSTGELFF.

This chain joins TRBV5-1 and TRBJ1-4, with 7 bases aligning to TRBD1. Germline V gene sequence: CDR1 SGHRS, CDR2 YFSETQ. With V trimmed by 6 bases and J by 7 bases, 9 bases remained unmatched. This CDR3 has 14 amino acids. The CDR3 loop reads CASNLQGIGEKLFF. The CDR3 region has the DNA TGCGCCAGCAACTTACAGGGGATCGGTGAAAAACTGTTTTTT.

The chain couples TRBV4-1 to TRBJ1-4; the D gene is possibly TRBD1 (5 bases). Germline V gene data show CDR1 as MGHRA and CDR2 as YSYEKL. This CDR3 is built from 15 residues. The ends were cut back, 0 bases at V and 5 bases at J, with 10 bases in the middle. The CDR3 nucleotides are TGCGCCAGCAGCCAAGACGTGGGACCCAATGAAAAACTGTTTTTT. Translated: CASSQDVGPNEKLFF.

The J gene is TRBJ2-7, the V gene TRBV5-1; 7 bases align to TRBD1. The CDR3 extends over 14 amino acids. V was pared by 4 bases and J by 2 bases, with 6 bases of the junction left unmatched. Germline values: CDR1 SGHRS, CDR2 YFSETQ. CDR3 DNA: TGCGCCAGCAGCCAAGCCGGGACAGCCTACGAGCAGTACTTC. As protein: CASSQAGTAYEQYF.

The rearrangement joins TRBV11-3 to TRBJ2-7, with D perhaps TRBD1 or TRBD2 (6 bases each). CDR1 is SGHNT, CDR2 YENEEA, per germline. This CDR3 spans 13 amino acids. V was shortened by 1 base and J by 6 bases, with 10 bases between the two germline ends. CDR3 loop: CASSLGPGAEQYF. CDR3 in DNA: TGTGCCAGCAGCTTAGGTCCGGGGGCCGAGCAGTACTTC.

The gene calls are TRBV19 and TRBJ1-2; D unclear. V was trimmed by 4 bases and J by 1 base, leaving 10 bases between them. This CDR3 is built from 14 residues. Germline V CDR1 and CDR2: LNHDA, SQIVND (reference sequence). Here the CDR3 DNA reads TGTGCCAGTAGTACCGGCAACTTTAACTATGGCTACACCTTC. Protein product: CASSTGNFNYGYTF.

V usage is TRBV6-2 or TRBV6-3 and J usage is TRBJ2-5; 9 bases fit TRBD1. After removal of 0 bases from V and 3 bases from J, the junction contained 8 bases not matched to a gene. From germline, CDR1 is MNHEY and CDR2 SVGEGT. This CDR3 has 17 amino acids. CDR3 protein: CASSYSIAGTGKETQYF. The CDR3 DNA sequence: TGTGCCAGCAGTTACTCGATAGCCGGGACAGGGAAAGAGACCCAGTACTTC.

J is TRBJ2-5 and V is TRBV5-1; D assignment may be TRBD1 or TRBD2 (5 bases each). The CDR3 is 15 amino acids. Germline assignment: CDR1 SGHRS and CDR2 YFSETQ. V lost 2 bases, J lost 4 bases, and 15 bases lay in between. The CDR3 region is CASSFLPGPRETQYF. The CDR3, as DNA: TGCGCCAGCAGCTTCCTGCCGGGGCCTCGAGAGACCCAGTACTTC.

The chain has TRBV18 and TRBJ1-2; D gene uncertain. Germline V gene data show CDR1 as KGHSH and CDR2 as LQKENI. The CDR3 length is 14 residues. The V end lost 1 base, the J end lost 8 bases, and 14 bases lay between the germline ends. The CDR3 loop reads CASSPLEEASGYTF. DNA of the CDR3: TGTGCCAGCTCACCACTGGAAGAAGCCAGCGGCTACACCTTC.

The chain links TRBV7-3 to TRBJ2-1; no reliable D call. The CDR3 is 16 residues long. The V and J ends lost 0 bases and 7 bases respectively, with 16 bases between them. Germline values: CDR1 SGHTA, CDR2 FQGTGA. CDR3 in amino acids: CASSLTSAGGVNEQFF. As DNA, the CDR3 is TGTGCCAGCAGCTTAACGTCCGCAGGTGGAGTGAATGAGCAGTTCTTC. The whole variable domain, filled in from reference TRBV7-3 and TRBJ2-1, reads GAGVSQTPSNKVTEKGKYVELRCDPISGHTALYWYRQSLGQGPEFLIYFQGTGAADDSGLPNDRFFAVRPEGSVSTLKIQRTERGDSAVYLCASSLTSAGGVNEQFFGPGTRLTVL.

The rearrangement links TRBV7-2 to TRBJ1-3; D unresolved. This CDR3 is built from 15 residues. Germline V CDR1 and CDR2: SGHTA, FQGNSA. V was shortened by 6 bases and J by 1 base, with 13 bases between the two germline ends. Here the CDR3 DNA reads TGTGCCAGCAGGACGACTTCAGGTTCTGGAAACACCATATATTTT. Translation gives CASRTTSGSGNTIYF.

The chain is built from TRBV20-1 and TRBJ1-5; D is unresolved. From germline, CDR1 is DFQATT and CDR2 SNEGSKA (reference sequence). CDR3 length equals 14 residues. V lost 3 bases, J lost 3 bases, and 12 bases lay in between. The CDR3 DNA reads as TGCAGTGCTAGTCGCATAGAGGTCAATCAGCCCCAGCATTTT. It translates to CSASRIEVNQPQHF.

This clone was seen a handful of times. The CDR3 DNA reads TGTGCCAGCAGAGGCGAGCTTAGCTCCTATAATTCACCCCTCCACTTT. It specifies CASRGELSSYNSPLHF. The rearrangement joins TRBV27 to TRBJ1-6, with D hard to call. CDR3 length: 16 amino acids. Germline loops: CDR1 MNHEY, CDR2 SMNVEV (reference sequence). Deletions cut 6 bases from V and 0 bases from J, with 12 bases between.

This rearrangement joins TRBV5-6 to TRBJ2-5; 7 bases are a match to TRBD2. J gave up 2 bases and V 0 bases, and 4 bases lay outside the gene matches. CDR1 SGHDT and CDR2 YYEEEE come from the germline V gene. The length of the CDR3 is 15 residues. CDR3 amino acids: CASSLGEGLQETQYF. The DNA of the CDR3 is TGTGCCAGCAGCTTGGGGGAGGGGTTGCAAGAGACCCAGTACTTC.

The chain combines TRBV6-5 with TRBJ1-6; D may be TRBD1 (5 bases). Germline CDR1 and CDR2: MNHEY and SVGAGI. The CDR3 sequence is 13 residues long. V lost 6 bases to trimming and J lost 7 bases, with 10 bases between them. The CDR3 DNA sequence: TGTGCCAGCAGCCTCAACAGGAATTCACCCCTCCACTTT. Residues: CASSLNRNSPLHF.

The chain links TRBV7-9 to TRBJ2-5, with D perhaps matching TRBD2 (5 bases). Trimming took off 1 base at V and 5 bases at J, with 20 bases between the two ends. CDR3 length: 17 amino acids. The germline gives CDR1 SEHNR, CDR2 FQNEAQ (reference sequence). CDR3: CASSLGLDSDKGETQYF. CDR3 DNA sequence: TGTGCCAGCAGCTTAGGTTTGGACTCGGATAAAGGGGAGACCCAGTACTTC. Drawing the rest from reference TRBV7-9 and TRBJ2-5, the complete variable domain is DTGVSQNPRHKITKRGQNVTFRCDPISEHNRLYWYRQTLGQGPEFLTYFQNEAQLEKSRLLSDRFSAERPKGSFSTLEIQRTEQGDSAMYLCASSLGLDSDKGETQYFGPGTRLLVL.